This T cell receptor beta chain was recovered during a study of chemoradiotherapy in HPV16-positive cancers. Study-level background: Functional T-cell assays on two HPV16-positive patients' cells defined candidate HPV-specific clones and common TCR motifs.

The CDR3 has 16 amino acids. The germline V gene encodes CDR1 LNHNV and CDR2 YYDKDF (reference sequence). Trimming cost V 0 bases and J 4 bases; bases outside gene matches: 6. Repeated repertoire sampling spanned the course of chemoradiotherapy. Using immunoSEQ multiplex PCR, the repertoire was profiled, and TCRdb retains in-frame clones only, with some absent. Of 25,000 to 30,000 clones in the sample, nearly 95% are singletons; the top ten hold about a sixth. Here the sequenced sample was blood, taken from a patient who underwent chemoradiotherapy. The clonotype comes from a human donor with HPV-associated anogenital cancer. The rearrangement uses TRBV15 and TRBJ2-3, with 8 bases aligning to TRBD2. CDR3 sequence reads: CATSRDAASGSDTQYF. As DNA, the CDR3 is TGTGCCACCAGCAGAGATGCGGCTAGCGGGTCAGATACGCAGTATTTT.